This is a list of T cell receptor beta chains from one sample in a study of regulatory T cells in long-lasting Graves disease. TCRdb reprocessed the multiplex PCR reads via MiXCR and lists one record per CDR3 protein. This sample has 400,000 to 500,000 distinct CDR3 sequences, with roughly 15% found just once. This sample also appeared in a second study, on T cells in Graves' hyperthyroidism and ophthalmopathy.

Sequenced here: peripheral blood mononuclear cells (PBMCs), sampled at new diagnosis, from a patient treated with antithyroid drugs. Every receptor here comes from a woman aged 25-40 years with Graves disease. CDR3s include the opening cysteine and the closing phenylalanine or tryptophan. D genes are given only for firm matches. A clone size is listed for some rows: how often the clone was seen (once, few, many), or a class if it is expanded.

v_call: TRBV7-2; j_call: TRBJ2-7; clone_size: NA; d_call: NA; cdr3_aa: CASSLVFAPSYEQYF; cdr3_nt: TGTGCCAGCAGCTTAGTTTTTGCGCCTTCCTACGAGCAGTACTTC
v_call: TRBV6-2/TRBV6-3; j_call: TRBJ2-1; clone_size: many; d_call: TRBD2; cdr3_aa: CASSYLGLAGYNEQFF; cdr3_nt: TGTGCCAGCAGTTACCTGGGACTAGCGGGTTACAATGAGCAGTTCTTC
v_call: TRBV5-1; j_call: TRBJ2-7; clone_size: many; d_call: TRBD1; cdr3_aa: CASSFTGDYEQYF; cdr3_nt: TGCGCCAGCAGCTTTACAGGGGACTACGAGCAGTACTTC
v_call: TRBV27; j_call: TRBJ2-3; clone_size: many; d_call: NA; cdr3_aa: CASSLGGVSTDTQYF; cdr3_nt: TGTGCCAGCAGCTTGGGTGGGGTGAGCACAGATACGCAGTATTTT
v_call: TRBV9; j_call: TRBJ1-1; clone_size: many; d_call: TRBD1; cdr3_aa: CASSGGQFTEAFF; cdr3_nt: TGTGCCAGCAGCGGGGGACAGTTCACTGAAGCTTTCTTT
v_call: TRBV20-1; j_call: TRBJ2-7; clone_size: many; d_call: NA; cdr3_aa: CSARLLIQGGQYF; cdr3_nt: TGCAGTGCTAGGCTGCTGATTCAAGGCGGGCAGTACTTC
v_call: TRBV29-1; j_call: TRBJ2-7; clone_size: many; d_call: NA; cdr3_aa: CSVGTPRSYEQYF; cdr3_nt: TGCAGCGTGGGGACACCTCGCTCCTACGAGCAGTACTTC
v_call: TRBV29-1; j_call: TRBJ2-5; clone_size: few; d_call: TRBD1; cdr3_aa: CSVDLDRGEQETQYF; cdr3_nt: TGCAGCGTTGACCTCGACAGGGGTGAGCAAGAGACCCAGTACTTC
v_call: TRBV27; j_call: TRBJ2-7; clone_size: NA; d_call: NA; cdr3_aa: CASSCRWRGDPYEQYF; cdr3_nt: TGTGCCAGCAGTTGCAGATGGAGGGGGGACCCCTACGAGCAGTACTTC
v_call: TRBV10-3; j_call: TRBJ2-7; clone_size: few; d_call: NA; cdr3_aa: CASNHRDRGSYEQYF; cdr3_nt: TGTGCCAGCAACCACCGGGACCGGGGTTCCTACGAGCAGTACTTC